This T cell receptor beta chain was sequenced for a study of human T cells and chemical hapten exposure. On the study more broadly: The use of 2% DPC on about 2 cm by about 2 cm of upper inner arm skin constituted sensitization. All through the approximately 25-week study, the scalp of each patient received diphenylcyclopropenone doses weekly.

Time point meaning: patch test 3, about 24 weeks after DPC sensitization. Treatment of the sample: therapeutic diphenylcyclopropenone sensitization with weekly scalp DPC. About this clonotype: Its ends do not fully match the called genes, so a read error is possible.

CDR1 and CDR2 from the germline V gene are KGHDR and SFDVKD. CDR3 length: 13 residues. TCRdb re-derived calls from the RACE reads in MiXCR, one entry per CDR3 protein. The sample lists 100,000 to 120,000 distinct CDR3 sequences, 30% to 35% seen once, with roughly 2.7% in the top ten. The sequences come from whole blood, collected in connection with sensitization to the hapten diphenylcyclopropenone (DPC). This rearrangement joins TRBV24-1 to TRBJ1-5, with a weak D call TRBD1 (5 bases). The receptor was derived from a man aged 35-49 years with alopecia areata. Some clones in this sample may be carry-over from other donors' samples. The CDR3 DNA is TGTGCCCCCAGGGAAAGGGGAAATCAGCCCCAGCATTTT. Its protein is CAPRERGNQPQHF.